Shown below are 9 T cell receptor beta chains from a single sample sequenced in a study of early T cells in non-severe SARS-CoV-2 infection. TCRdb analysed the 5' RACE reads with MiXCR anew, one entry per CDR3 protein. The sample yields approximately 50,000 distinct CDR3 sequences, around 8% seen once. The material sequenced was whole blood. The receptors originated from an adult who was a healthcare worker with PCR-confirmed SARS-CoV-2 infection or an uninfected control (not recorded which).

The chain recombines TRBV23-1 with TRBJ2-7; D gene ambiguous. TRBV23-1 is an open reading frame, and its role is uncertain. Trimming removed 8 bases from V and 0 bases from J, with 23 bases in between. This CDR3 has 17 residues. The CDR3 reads CASSLQPRTDDSYEQYF. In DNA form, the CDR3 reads TGCGCCAGCTCCCTTCAGCCGCGGACGGACGACTCCTACGAGCAGTACTTC.

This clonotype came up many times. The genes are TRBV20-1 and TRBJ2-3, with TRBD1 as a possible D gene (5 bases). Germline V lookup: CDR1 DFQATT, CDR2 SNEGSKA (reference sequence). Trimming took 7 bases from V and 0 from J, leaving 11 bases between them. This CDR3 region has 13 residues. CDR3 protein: CSVTDTSTDTQYF. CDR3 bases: TGCAGTGTTACGGACACAAGCACAGATACGCAGTATTTT.

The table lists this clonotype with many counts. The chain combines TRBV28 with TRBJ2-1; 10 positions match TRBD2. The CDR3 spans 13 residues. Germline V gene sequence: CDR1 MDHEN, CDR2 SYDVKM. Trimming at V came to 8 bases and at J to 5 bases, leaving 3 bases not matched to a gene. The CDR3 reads CASLAGGHNEQFF. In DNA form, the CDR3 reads TGTGCCAGCTTAGCGGGAGGCCACAATGAGCAGTTCTTC.

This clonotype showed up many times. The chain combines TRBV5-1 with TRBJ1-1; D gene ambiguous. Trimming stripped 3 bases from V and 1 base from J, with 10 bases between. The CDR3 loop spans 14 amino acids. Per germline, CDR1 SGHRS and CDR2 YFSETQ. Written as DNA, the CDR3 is TGCGCCAGCAGCTGGAGTCCCGAGAACACTGAAGCTTTCTTT. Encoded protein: CASSWSPENTEAFF.

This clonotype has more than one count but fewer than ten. As DNA, the CDR3 is TGCAGTGCTAGAGTCAGCCCGGGGTCGCTGTTTTTT. Protein: CSARVSPGSLFF. The chain carries TRBV20-1 and TRBJ2-2; TRBD2 might be the D (5 bases). V lost 1 base, J lost 13 bases, and 13 bases lay in between. From germline, CDR1 is DFQATT and CDR2 SNEGSKA (reference sequence). The CDR3 contains 12 residues.

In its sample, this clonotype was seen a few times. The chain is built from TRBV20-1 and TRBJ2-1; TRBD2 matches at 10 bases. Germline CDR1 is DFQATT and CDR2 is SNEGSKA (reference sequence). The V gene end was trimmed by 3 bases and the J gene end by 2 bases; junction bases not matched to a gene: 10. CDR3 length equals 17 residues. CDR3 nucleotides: TGCAGTGCTAGTGACCCGGGACTAGCGATTACCTACAATGAGCAGTTCTTC. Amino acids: CSASDPGLAITYNEQFF.

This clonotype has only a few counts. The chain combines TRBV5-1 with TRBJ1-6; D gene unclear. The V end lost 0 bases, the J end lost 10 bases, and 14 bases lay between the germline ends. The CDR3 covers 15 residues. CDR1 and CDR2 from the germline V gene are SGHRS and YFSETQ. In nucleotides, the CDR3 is TGCGCCAGCAGCTTGGGGTCTGCGCAGAGGTCACCCCTCCACTTT. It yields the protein CASSLGSAQRSPLHF. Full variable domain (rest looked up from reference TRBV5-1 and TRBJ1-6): KAGVTQTPRYLIKTRGQQVTLSCSPISGHRSVSWYQQTPGQGLQFLFEYFSETQRNKGNFPGRFSGRQFSNSRSEMNVSTLELGDSALYLCASSLGSAQRSPLHFGNGTRLTVT.

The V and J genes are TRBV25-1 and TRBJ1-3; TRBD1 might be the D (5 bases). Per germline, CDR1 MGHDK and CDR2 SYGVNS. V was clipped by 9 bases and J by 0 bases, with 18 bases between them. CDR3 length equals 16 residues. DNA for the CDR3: TGTGCCAGTTCACCCCACAGGAGTGCCTCTGGAAACACCATATATTTT. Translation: CASSPHRSASGNTIYF.

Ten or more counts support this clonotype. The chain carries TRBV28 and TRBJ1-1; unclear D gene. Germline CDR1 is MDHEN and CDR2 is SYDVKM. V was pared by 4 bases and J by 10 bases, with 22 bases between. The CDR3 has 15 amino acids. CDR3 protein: CASSSIFQAGAGAFF. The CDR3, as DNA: TGTGCCAGCAGTTCGATCTTCCAGGCGGGAGCTGGAGCTTTCTTT.